This is a list of T cell receptor beta chains from one sample in a study of shared clonotypes between healthy human individuals. The repertoire was sequenced with immunoSEQ multiplex PCR; TCRdb's copy has only in-frame clones and lacks some. The sample carries about a million clones, around three quarters recorded once. What was sequenced was memory CD4+ T cells sorted from blood. These receptors all come from a man aged 18-30 years in good health. CDR3s include the opening cysteine and the closing phenylalanine or tryptophan. The order of the fields is CDR3 length, V gene, J gene, D gene, clone size, CDR3 DNA, CDR3 protein. A D gene is named only where the DNA matches it firmly. The listing skips clone size in some rows; elsewhere it reads once, few, many or a size class.

len: 14; v_gene: TRBV5-8; j_gene: TRBJ2-3; d_gene: -; abundance: -; CDR3nt: TGTGCCAGCAGCTTTGGGGGCGGCACAGATACGCAGTATTTT; CDR3aa: CASSFGGGTDTQYF
len: 14; v_gene: TRBV27; j_gene: TRBJ2-3; d_gene: -; abundance: -; CDR3nt: TGTGCCAGCAGTCCTCGGGGACTTTCGGATACGCAGTATTTT; CDR3aa: CASSPRGLSDTQYF
len: 14; v_gene: TRBV5-1; j_gene: TRBJ2-7; d_gene: TRBD2; abundance: -; CDR3nt: TGCGCCAGCAGCTTGGCTAGCGGCTCCTACGAGCAGTACTTC; CDR3aa: CASSLASGSYEQYF
len: 15; v_gene: TRBV5-1; j_gene: TRBJ2-7; d_gene: TRBD1; abundance: -; CDR3nt: TGCGCCAGCAGCTTGGGCCTAGGGGGCTCTTACGAGCAGTACTTC; CDR3aa: CASSLGLGGSYEQYF
len: 15; v_gene: TRBV9; j_gene: TRBJ2-2; d_gene: -; abundance: -; CDR3nt: TGTGCCAGCAGCGTAGAAGAGGGCCGGACCGGGGAGCTGTTTTTT; CDR3aa: CASSVEEGRTGELFF
len: 15; v_gene: TRBV7-6; j_gene: TRBJ2-2; d_gene: -; abundance: once; CDR3nt: TGTGCCAGCAGCTTAGAGGGAGGAAACACCGGGGAGCTGTTTTTT; CDR3aa: CASSLEGGNTGELFF
len: 16; v_gene: TRBV11-3; j_gene: TRBJ2-1; d_gene: TRBD2; abundance: -; CDR3nt: TGTGCCAGCAGCTTAGACTTCGAGCGGGAAAGCGATGAGCAGTTCTTC; CDR3aa: CASSLDFERESDEQFF
len: 17; v_gene: TRBV6-1; j_gene: TRBJ1-5; d_gene: -; abundance: -; CDR3nt: TGTGCCAGCAGTGTCCAGCGGACAGTTGAGCGCAATCAGCCCCAGCATTTT; CDR3aa: CASSVQRTVERNQPQHF
len: 16; v_gene: TRBV4-2; j_gene: TRBJ2-3; d_gene: TRBD1; abundance: -; CDR3nt: TGTGCCAGCAGCCAAGTTGGGACAGACGGTACAGATACGCAGTATTTT; CDR3aa: CASSQVGTDGTDTQYF
len: 14; v_gene: TRBV7-6; j_gene: TRBJ1-1; d_gene: TRBD1; abundance: -; CDR3nt: TGTGCCAGCAGCCGTACAGGGGACCACACTGAAGCTTTCTTT; CDR3aa: CASSRTGDHTEAFF
len: 15; v_gene: TRBV4-2; j_gene: TRBJ1-2; d_gene: -; abundance: few; CDR3nt: TGTGCCAGCAGCCAAGGATCGACTTCAACCTATGGCTACACCTTC; CDR3aa: CASSQGSTSTYGYTF
len: 15; v_gene: TRBV19; j_gene: TRBJ2-5; d_gene: TRBD2; abundance: -; CDR3nt: TGTGCCAGTAGAAAGCGGGAGGGCCTAGGAGAGACCCAGTACTTC; CDR3aa: CASRKREGLGETQYF
len: 12; v_gene: TRBV10-3; j_gene: TRBJ2-1; d_gene: -; abundance: -; CDR3nt: TGTGCGTTAGCGGACCGTTACAATGAGCAGTTCTTC; CDR3aa: CALADRYNEQFF
len: 14; v_gene: TRBV29-1; j_gene: TRBJ2-5; d_gene: TRBD2; abundance: -; CDR3nt: TGCAGCGTTGAGGGAGGGTGGTTAGGAGAGACCCAGTACTTC; CDR3aa: CSVEGGWLGETQYF
len: 15; v_gene: TRBV13; j_gene: TRBJ1-3; d_gene: -; abundance: -; CDR3nt: TGTGCCAGCAGACGTGGACCAGTCTCTGGAAACACCATATATTTT; CDR3aa: CASRRGPVSGNTIYF
len: 14; v_gene: TRBV7-2; j_gene: TRBJ1-2; d_gene: -; abundance: once; CDR3nt: TGTGCCAGCAGCTTAACCAGGGAGAACTATGGCTACACCTTC; CDR3aa: CASSLTRENYGYTF
len: 14; v_gene: TRBV6-5; j_gene: TRBJ2-5; d_gene: TRBD2; abundance: -; CDR3nt: TGTGCCAGCAGCGGGAGGGCCCTCGGGGAGACCCAGTACTTC; CDR3aa: CASSGRALGETQYF